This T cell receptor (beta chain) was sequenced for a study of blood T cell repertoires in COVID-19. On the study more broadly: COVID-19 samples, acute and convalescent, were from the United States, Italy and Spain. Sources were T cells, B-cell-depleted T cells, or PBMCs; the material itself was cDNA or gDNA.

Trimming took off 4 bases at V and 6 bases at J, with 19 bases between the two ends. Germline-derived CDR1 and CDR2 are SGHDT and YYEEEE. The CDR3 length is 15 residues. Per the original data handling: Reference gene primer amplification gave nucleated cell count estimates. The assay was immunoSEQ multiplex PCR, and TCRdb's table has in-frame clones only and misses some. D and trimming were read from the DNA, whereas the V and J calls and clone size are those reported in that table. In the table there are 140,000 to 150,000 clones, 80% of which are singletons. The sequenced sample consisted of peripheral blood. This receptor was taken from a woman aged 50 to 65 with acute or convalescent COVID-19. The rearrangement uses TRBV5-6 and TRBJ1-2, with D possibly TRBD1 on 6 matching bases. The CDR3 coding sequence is TGTGCCAGCAGCGGAACAGGGTGGGGGCTCGATGGCTACACCTTC. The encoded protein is CASSGTGWGLDGYTF.